This T cell receptor (beta chain) was captured in a study of blood T cell repertoires in COVID-19. Study-level information: Sample material is recorded as cDNA or gDNA derived from T cells, B-cell-depleted T cells, or PBMCs.

In the authors' workflow: Scientists estimated how many nucleated cells there were by amplifying reference gene primers. Sequenced by immunoSEQ multiplex PCR; TCRdb stores in-frame clones only, minus some. V, J and clone size were drawn from that table, and D and trimming were deduced from the DNA. The sample lists about 250,000 clones; around 83% were seen once. J gave up 1 base and V 5 bases, and 5 bases lay outside the gene matches. The CDR3 has 14 residues. Germline CDR1 is MNHEY and CDR2 is SVGAGI. V usage is TRBV6-5 and J usage is TRBJ2-7; 7 nucleotides match TRBD1. Sequencing was done on a sample of peripheral blood. The receptor was isolated from a man older than 75 with acute or convalescent COVID-19. The CDR3 reads CASSSRDRSYEQYF. As DNA, the CDR3 is TGTGCCAGCAGTAGCCGGGACAGATCCTACGAGCAGTACTTC.